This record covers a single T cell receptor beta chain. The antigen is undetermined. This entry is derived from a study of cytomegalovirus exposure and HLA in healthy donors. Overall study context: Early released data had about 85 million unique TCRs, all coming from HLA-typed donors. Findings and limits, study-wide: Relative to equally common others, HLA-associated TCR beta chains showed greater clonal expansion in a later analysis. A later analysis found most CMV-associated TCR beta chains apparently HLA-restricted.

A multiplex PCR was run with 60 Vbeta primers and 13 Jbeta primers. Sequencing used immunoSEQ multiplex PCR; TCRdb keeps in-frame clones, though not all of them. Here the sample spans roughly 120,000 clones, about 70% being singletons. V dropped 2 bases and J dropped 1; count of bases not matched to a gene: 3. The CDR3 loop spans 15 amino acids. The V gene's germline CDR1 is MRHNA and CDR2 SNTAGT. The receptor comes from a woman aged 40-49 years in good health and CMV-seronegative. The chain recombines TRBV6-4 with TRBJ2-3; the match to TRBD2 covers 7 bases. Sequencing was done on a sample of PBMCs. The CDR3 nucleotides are TGTGCCAGCAGTGACGGGGAGGGAGGCACAGATACGCAGTATTTT. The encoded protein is CASSDGEGGTDTQYF.